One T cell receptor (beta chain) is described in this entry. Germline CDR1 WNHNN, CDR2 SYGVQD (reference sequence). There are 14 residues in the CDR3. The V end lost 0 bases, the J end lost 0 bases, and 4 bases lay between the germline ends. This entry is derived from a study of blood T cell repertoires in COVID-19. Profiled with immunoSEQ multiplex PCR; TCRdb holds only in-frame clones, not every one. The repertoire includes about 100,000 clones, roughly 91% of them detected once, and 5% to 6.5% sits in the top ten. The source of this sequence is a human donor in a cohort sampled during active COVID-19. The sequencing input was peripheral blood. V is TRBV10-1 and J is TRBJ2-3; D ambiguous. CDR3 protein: CASSESISTDTQYF. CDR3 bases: TGCGCCAGCAGTGAGTCTATTAGCACAGATACGCAGTATTTT.